This paragraph reports one TCR beta chain. The data derive from a study of blood T cell repertoires in COVID-19. On the study more broadly: Whether acute or convalescent, the COVID-19 samples came from the United States, Italy and Spain.

Generated by immunoSEQ multiplex PCR, the TCRdb table keeps only in-frame clones and is missing some. The sample carries around 370,000 clones, more than 75% recorded once. Trimming removed 6 bases from V and 4 bases from J; junction bases left unmatched: 9. The CDR3 contains 15 residues. Germline CDR1 is SGHTA and CDR2 is FQGTGA. Recovered status applied to Cohort 3 donors who had two consecutive negative PCRs. It also applied to those with clearance or with symptom resolution. V and J are TRBV7-3 and TRBJ1-5, with TRBD1 identical over 7 bases. The sequencing input was PBMCs or T cells enriched from blood (not recorded which). This clonotype originated in a woman aged 18-29 years who had recovered from COVID-19. The CDR3 here is CASRFRTGINQPQHF. The CDR3 coding sequence is TGTGCCAGCAGGTTCAGGACAGGAATTAATCAGCCCCAGCATTTT.